The rows below give T cell receptor beta chains drawn from one sample of a study of response to subunit inactivated influenza vaccine. TCRdb used MiXCR to reprocess the RT-PCR reads, holding one entry per CDR3 protein. The sample yields around 850,000 distinct CDR3 sequences, about 18% seen once. Here the sequenced sample was PBMCs from blood, taken roughly 5 days after vaccination. Receptors were obtained from a man aged 45-65 years who received an inactivated influenza vaccine. Both conserved end residues are part of each CDR3. D genes are given only for firm matches. Size values are once, few and many counts, or a class for expanded clones, and some rows have none.

>-|-|TRBJ2-3|TRBV7-8
TGTGCCAGCAGGCGAAGGGACGGGCCCTATAGCACAGATACGCAGTATTTT
CASRRRDGPYSTDTQYF
>-|-|TRBJ1-5|TRBV28
TGTGCCAGCAGTTTAGGGGGGGCTGCGGGTCAGCCCCAGCATTTT
CASSLGGAAGQPQHF
>-|-|TRBJ2-7|TRBV5-1
TGCGCCAGCAGCTTACGAGGGAGCGGCTACGAGCAGTACTTC
CASSLRGSGYEQYF
>few|-|TRBJ1-1|TRBV6-5
TGTGCCAGCAGTTACTCGCCCCAGGGGACTGAAGCTTTCTTT
CASSYSPQGTEAFF
>-|-|TRBJ2-3|TRBV6-5
TGTGCCAGCAGTTCGCAGGGCTTTGGCACAGATACGCAGTATTTT
CASSSQGFGTDTQYF
>-|-|TRBJ2-2|TRBV6-1
TGTGCCAGCAGACAGTCCACCCTACTCGGGGAGCTGTTTTTT
CASRQSTLLGELFF
>-|TRBD1|TRBJ2-7|TRBV20-1
TGCAGTGCTCGCGGGACAGGGTTCCACGAGCAGTACTTC
CSARGTGFHEQYF
>-|-|TRBJ2-7|TRBV15
TGTGCCACCAGCAGATCCCGGGACATAGCCTACGAGCAGTACTTC
CATSRSRDIAYEQYF
>few|TRBD2|TRBJ2-7|TRBV9
TGTGCCAGCAGCGATGGACTAGCGGATACCGGAGAGCAGTACTTC
CASSDGLADTGEQYF
>-|-|TRBJ2-3|TRBV20-1
TGCAGTGCTATAAGGGCAGATACGCAGTATTTT
CSAIRADTQYF
>many|TRBD1|TRBJ1-1|TRBV18
TGTGCCAGCTCAGCGAGACAGGGGATGAACACTGAAGCTTTCTTT
CASSARQGMNTEAFF
>-|-|TRBJ1-4|TRBV12-3/TRBV12-4
TGTGCCAGCAGTAGGACGTCAACTAATGAAAAACCGTTTTTT
CASSRTSTNEKPFF
>many|-|TRBJ1-4|TRBV12-3/TRBV12-4
TGTGCCAGCAGTTTAACGGGGATATGGCCGCCCGAAAAACTGTTTTTT
CASSLTGIWPPEKLFF
>-|-|TRBJ2-4|TRBV5-1
TGCGCCAGCAGCTTGGATCCCCTCCGGGCCAAAAACATTCAGTACTTC
CASSLDPLRAKNIQYF
>once|-|TRBJ2-7|TRBV7-9
TGTGCCAGCAGCTCCCATGGGCGGGGGCCTTACGAGCAGTACTTC
CASSSHGRGPYEQYF
>-|TRBD2|TRBJ2-5|TRBV6-5
TGTGCCAGCAGATTAGCGGGGGGGCAGGGACAGACCCAGTACTTC
CASRLAGGQGQTQYF
>few|-|TRBJ2-7|TRBV6-2/TRBV6-3
TGTGCCAGCAGTTACTCGTGGACTAAGCGGGTAGCCTACGAGCAGTACTTC
CASSYSWTKRVAYEQYF
>-|TRBD1|TRBJ2-5|TRBV7-2
TGTGCCAGCAGCCGATCGGGACAGAGCCAAGAGACCCAGTACTTC
CASSRSGQSQETQYF
>many|TRBD2|TRBJ2-5|TRBV20-1
TGCAGTGCTGTCGTGGGGTGGACTAGCGGGAGAAAGAGGGAGACCCAGTACTTC
CSAVVGWTSGRKRETQYF
>few|TRBD1|TRBJ1-4|TRBV5-6
TGTGCCAGCAGCTGGGCCGGGACAGGCTCAACTAATGAAAAACTGTTTTTT
CASSWAGTGSTNEKLFF
>-|TRBD1|TRBJ2-7|TRBV10-3
TGTGCCATCAGGGAAACTCACCGGGACAGGTCGGTAGGCGAGCAGTACTTC
CAIRETHRDRSVGEQYF
>few|-|TRBJ2-1|TRBV7-6
TGTGCCAGCAGCCTCCTCGACAGAAATGAGCAGTTCTTC
CASSLLDRNEQFF
>-|TRBD2|TRBJ2-3|TRBV7-9
TGTGCCAGCAGCTCCTCAACAGGCGGGGGGGCGACAGATACGCAGTATTTT
CASSSSTGGGATDTQYF
>-|TRBD2|TRBJ2-3|TRBV7-6
TGTGCCAGCAGCTTAGGTCGGGAGGGCCGAATAGATACGCAGTATTTT
CASSLGREGRIDTQYF
>-|-|TRBJ2-3|TRBV5-1
TGCGCCAGCAGCTTGAACCGGGGCAGGGGGGCAGATACGCAGTATTTT
CASSLNRGRGADTQYF
>-|-|TRBJ2-1|TRBV10-3
TGTGCCATCAGCGGGGACTTTGAGCAGTTCTTC
CAISGDFEQFF
>few|-|TRBJ2-4|TRBV4-3
TGCGCCAGCAGCCAAGAGCCCGGTAGCCTGTCTTGGAACATTCAGTACTTC
CASSQEPGSLSWNIQYF
>-|TRBD2|TRBJ2-5|TRBV6-2/TRBV6-3
TGTGCCAGCAGACTCTGGGAGCGGGGGGAGACCCAGTACTTC
CASRLWERGETQYF
>-|-|TRBJ2-7|TRBV7-2
TGTGCCAGCAGCTTCCCCGTCGGCTACGAGCAGTACTTC
CASSFPVGYEQYF
>-|-|TRBJ2-5|TRBV12-3/TRBV12-4
TGTGCCAGCAGTTTAGCGACCAGACAAGAGACCCAGTACTTC
CASSLATRQETQYF
>-|-|TRBJ1-5|TRBV6-1
TGTGCCAGCACCAGAGGGATTCACGATCAGCCCCAGCATTTT
CASTRGIHDQPQHF
>-|-|TRBJ1-1|TRBV18
TGTGCCAGCTCACCACCTATATATGCAGGGGAGGGGACTGAAGCTTTCTTT
CASSPPIYAGEGTEAFF
>few|-|TRBJ2-2|TRBV7-6
TGTGCCAGCAGCTTAACAGGGATTAACACCGGGGAGCTGTTTTTT
CASSLTGINTGELFF
>-|-|TRBJ2-7|TRBV20-1
TGCAGTGCCCCCCCAGGGGCCCGGGGATACGAGCAGTACTTC
CSAPPGARGYEQYF
>-|TRBD1|TRBJ2-7|TRBV10-3
TGTGCCATCTCTAGGGGACAGAATTCCTACGAGCAGTACTTC
CAISRGQNSYEQYF
>-|-|TRBJ1-2|TRBV7-2
TGTGCCAGCAGCCCACTCGGGAACTTGGTTGGCTACACCTTC
CASSPLGNLVGYTF
>few|-|TRBJ1-3|TRBV11-2
TGTGCCAGCAGCCCCCCACGGGCCTCTGGAAACACCATATATTTT
CASSPPRASGNTIYF
>-|-|TRBJ1-2|TRBV20-1
TGCAGTGCTGGCCCCCCCGAGGACTGGCCGGGTCGCTACACCTTC
CSAGPPEDWPGRYTF
>-|TRBD1|TRBJ2-7|TRBV6-1
TGTGCCAGCAGTCCGACAGGGGGTATAAGGTCCTACGAGCAGTACTTC
CASSPTGGIRSYEQYF
>-|TRBD2|TRBJ2-2|TRBV9
TGTGCCAGCAGCGTAGAGGGACTAGCGAACACCGGGGAGCTGTTTTTT
CASSVEGLANTGELFF
>few|-|TRBJ1-4|TRBV20-1
TGCAGTGCTATACGTACCGCAACTAATGAAAAACTGTTTTTT
CSAIRTATNEKLFF
>few|-|TRBJ2-1|TRBV7-9
TGTGCCAGCAGCTTCGTTAACTCCTACAATGAGCAGTTCTTC
CASSFVNSYNEQFF
>few|-|TRBJ2-5|TRBV5-1
TGCGCCAGCAGCTTTGGGCAGGGAAGGGGGGAGACCCAGTACTTC
CASSFGQGRGETQYF
>-|-|TRBJ1-1|TRBV25-1
TGTGCCAGCAGTGCACCAGGGCTCCGGGGGACTGAAGCTTTCTTT
CASSAPGLRGTEAFF
>-|TRBD2|TRBJ2-7|TRBV5-5
TGTGCCAGCAGCTTGTCTAGCGGGAACGCCTACGAGCAGTACTTC
CASSLSSGNAYEQYF
>few|-|TRBJ2-1|TRBV29-1
TGCAGCTCCTCAGCGGCCTACAATGAGCAGTTCTTC
CSSSAAYNEQFF
>-|TRBD2|TRBJ2-1|TRBV6-5
TGTGCCAGCAGTTACTTCGGCCCCCGTAGCGGGTCTTACAATGAGCAGTTCTTC
CASSYFGPRSGSYNEQFF
>many|TRBD1|TRBJ1-1|TRBV29-1
TGCAGCGCCCTAAGAGGGGGCGCGGGCACTGAAGCTTTCTTT
CSALRGGAGTEAFF
>few|-|TRBJ1-5|TRBV5-1
TGCGCCAGCAGCCCCGGGACACCTCCGGACCATCAGCCCCAGCATTTT
CASSPGTPPDHQPQHF
>few|TRBD1|TRBJ1-5|TRBV6-2/TRBV6-3
TGTGCCAGCAGCGTGGGGACAGGGGGGACTCAGCCCCAGCATTTT
CASSVGTGGTQPQHF
>-|-|TRBJ1-6|TRBV12-3/TRBV12-4
TGTGCCAGCAGTTTCGGGCGTAATTCACCCCTCCACTTT
CASSFGRNSPLHF
>many|TRBD1|TRBJ2-2|TRBV10-3
TGTGCCATCAGCGGCCTGGACAGGGAGGCCGGGGAGCTGTTTTTT
CAISGLDREAGELFF
>many|-|TRBJ2-5|TRBV5-1
TGTGCCAGCAGCCCGGGACTCAAAGAGACCCAGTACTTC
CASSPGLKETQYF
>few|-|TRBJ1-1|TRBV7-8
TGTGCCAGCAGCGGCGCTAGGCGGGACACTCTTGAAGCTTTCTTT
CASSGARRDTLEAFF
>many|-|TRBJ2-7|TRBV6-5
TGTGCCAGCAGTTACTCGTCTGGGGGCTACGAGCAGTACTTC
CASSYSSGGYEQYF
>-|-|TRBJ2-7|TRBV7-9
TGTGCCAGCAGCTCGGGCCCAGGCGTCGGCGAGCAGTACTTC
CASSSGPGVGEQYF
>few|-|TRBJ2-7|TRBV4-3
TGCGCCAGCAGCCAAGCGCTAGGGGCCTACGAGCAGTACTTC
CASSQALGAYEQYF